The rows below give T cell receptor beta chains drawn from one sample of a study of blood T cell repertoires in COVID-19. Sequencing was performed with immunoSEQ multiplex PCR; in TCRdb, only in-frame clones are kept and a portion is missing. The data contain about 85,000 clones, roughly 84% of them singletons. Sequencing was performed on peripheral blood. Source of these receptors: a man aged 60 to 69 with acute or convalescent COVID-19. The CDR3 runs from the conserved cysteine through the conserved F or W. Fields, in order: clone size, J gene, CDR3 length, D gene, V gene, CDR3 protein, CDR3 DNA. A D gene is named only where the DNA matches it firmly. For some rows the clone size is stated as once, few or many, or as a class when expanded; others skip it.

>.|TRBJ1-2|15|.|TRBV2
CASSETPTDSYGYTF
TGTGCCAGCAGTGAAACCCCTACCGACTCTTATGGCTACACCTTC
>.|TRBJ1-4|13|TRBD1|TRBV29-1
CSSRGRDSEKLFF
TGCAGCTCCCGGGGGCGGGACAGTGAAAAACTGTTTTTT
>.|TRBJ1-5|15|.|TRBV2
CASSEYSNGNQPQHF
TGTGCCAGCAGTGAATACAGTAATGGCAATCAGCCCCAGCATTTT
>.|TRBJ1-3|12|.|TRBV10-3
CAISGLYDTIYF
TGTGCCATCAGTGGTTTGTATGACACCATATATTTT
>.|TRBJ1-5|14|TRBD1|TRBV6-5
CASSRRQGNQPQHF
TGTGCCAGCAGCCGAAGACAGGGAAATCAGCCCCAGCATTTT
>.|TRBJ2-3|15|.|TRBV18
CASSPPGRGTDTQYF
TGTGCCAGCTCACCACCCGGCAGGGGAACAGATACGCAGTATTTT
>.|TRBJ2-7|16|TRBD1|TRBV5-6
CASSSPDRGLSYEQYF
TGTGCCAGCAGCTCTCCGGACAGGGGGCTCTCCTACGAGCAGTACTTC
>.|TRBJ1-2|15|TRBD1|TRBV5-1
CASSPGQGAGYGYTF
TGCGCCAGCAGCCCCGGACAGGGGGCCGGCTATGGCTACACCTTC
>.|TRBJ1-2|12|.|TRBV29-1
CSVATATYGYTF
TGCAGCGTCGCGACAGCTACCTATGGCTACACCTTC
>.|TRBJ1-2|14|TRBD1|TRBV19
CASRWDRDRYGYTF
TGTGCCAGTAGGTGGGACAGGGACCGCTATGGCTACACCTTC
>.|TRBJ1-4|13|.|TRBV6-5
CASRRTVNEKLFF
TGTGCCAGCAGGAGGACAGTTAATGAAAAACTGTTTTTT
>.|TRBJ1-1|13|.|TRBV6-5
CASSWGGGTEAFF
TGTGCCAGCAGCTGGGGAGGAGGCACTGAAGCTTTCTTT
>.|TRBJ1-2|18|TRBD1|TRBV4-1
CASSLEPSQRGLNYGYTF
TGCGCCAGCAGCCTCGAACCATCTCAGAGGGGGCTTAACTATGGCTACACCTTC
>.|TRBJ1-2|15|.|TRBV21-1
CASSKDWGRLGRYTF
TGTGCCAGCAGCAAAGACTGGGGCCGCCTCGGGCGCTACACCTTC
>.|TRBJ2-5|16|TRBD2|TRBV11-2
CASSLSSGGFGETQYF
TGTGCCAGCAGCTTATCTAGCGGGGGATTTGGGGAGACCCAGTACTTC
>.|TRBJ2-1|15|TRBD2|TRBV27
CASSLGSGGLNEQFF
TGTGCCAGCAGTTTAGGTAGCGGGGGACTCAATGAGCAGTTCTTC
>.|TRBJ2-1|16|TRBD2|TRBV5-1
CASSAGLAGGPNEQFF
TGCGCCAGCAGCGCGGGACTAGCGGGGGGGCCAAATGAGCAGTTCTTC
>.|TRBJ2-1|15|.|TRBV4-1
CASSQDWGTGNEQFF
TGCGCCAGCAGCCAAGACTGGGGTACGGGAAATGAGCAGTTCTTC
>.|TRBJ2-7|13|.|TRBV19
CASSSGQGYEQYF
TGTGCCAGTAGTTCAGGGCAAGGCTACGAGCAGTACTTC
>many|TRBJ1-4|14|.|TRBV7-9
CASSMGHVNEKLFF
TGTGCCAGCAGCATGGGACACGTTAATGAAAAACTGTTTTTT
>.|TRBJ1-2|15|TRBD1|TRBV2
CASSGGQAFNYGYTF
TGTGCCAGCAGTGGAGGACAGGCTTTTAACTATGGCTACACCTTC
>.|TRBJ1-4|15|TRBD1|TRBV27
CASSPGGVFREKLFF
TGTGCCAGCAGTCCAGGGGGCGTCTTTAGGGAAAAACTGTTTTTT
>.|TRBJ1-2|15|TRBD1|TRBV3-1/TRBV3-2
CASSRGQGVNYGYTF
TGTGCCAGCAGCCGCGGACAGGGGGTAAACTATGGCTACACCTTC
>.|TRBJ1-1|13|.|TRBV12-3/TRBV12-4
CASSYSRGTEAFF
TGTGCCAGCAGTTATTCAAGGGGCACTGAAGCTTTCTTT